The T cell receptor beta chain described here comes from a study of T cells in Graves' hyperthyroidism and ophthalmopathy. RNA transcripts served as the template for amplifying TCR beta CDR3 regions. HTBI primers were the set used in a first-round RT-PCR of the TCR CDR3. TCRdb analysed the multiplex PCR reads with MiXCR anew, one entry per CDR3 protein. There are approximately 370,000 distinct CDR3 sequences in the sample; roughly 15% occur only once, and 34% lies in the top ten. The CDR3 has 18 residues. The germline V gene has CDR1 SGHKS and CDR2 YYEKEE (reference sequence). Germline trimming cut 4 bases from V and 0 bases from J; bases unmatched to any gene: 10.

The sequenced material came from blood. The TCR originated in a woman aged 30 to 39 with Graves' hyperthyroidism that later progressed to Graves' ophthalmopathy. This chain connects TRBV5-5 to TRBJ2-6, with 7 positions matching TRBD1. The CDR3 reads CASSGWTGYNSGANVLTF. The CDR3 DNA follows: TGTGCCAGCAGCGGATGGACAGGATATAACTCTGGGGCCAACGTCCTGACTTTC.